Listed here are 2 T cell receptor beta chains from one sample, sequenced in a study of T-cell reconstitution after alpha-beta-depleted transplantation in children. Unique molecular identifiers were incorporated when the TCRbeta library was constructed. TCRdb ran MiXCR on the PCR reads and lists one entry per CDR3 protein. Found here are nearly 400,000 distinct CDR3 sequences, roughly 20% of them singletons; the top ten hold over 3.5%. The material sequenced was PBMCs from the stem cell graft donor, taken from the stem cell graft. All receptors come from a human donor who donated a stem cell graft to a child with acute myeloid leukemia.

The CDR3: CSARGLRGGETQYF. For the CDR3, the DNA is TGCAGTGCTAGAGGGCTCAGGGGAGGAGAGACCCAGTACTTC. V gene TRBV20-1 combines with J gene TRBJ2-5; either TRBD1 or TRBD2 may fit D (6 bases each). CDR3 length: 14 amino acids. V was pared by 1 base and J by 4 bases, with 13 bases between. CDR1 is DFQATT and CDR2 is SNEGSKA in the germline V gene (reference sequence).

This clonotype was detected only a few times. The CDR3 DNA reads TGTGCCAGCAGTTACAGGAGGAATGAGCAGTTCTTC. It translates to CASSYRRNEQFF. The chain has TRBV6-5 and TRBJ2-1; D is possibly TRBD2 (5 bases). V was cut by 2 bases and J by 7 bases, with 6 bases left in between. Germline V gives CDR1 MNHEY, CDR2 SVGAGI. CDR3 length: 12 residues.